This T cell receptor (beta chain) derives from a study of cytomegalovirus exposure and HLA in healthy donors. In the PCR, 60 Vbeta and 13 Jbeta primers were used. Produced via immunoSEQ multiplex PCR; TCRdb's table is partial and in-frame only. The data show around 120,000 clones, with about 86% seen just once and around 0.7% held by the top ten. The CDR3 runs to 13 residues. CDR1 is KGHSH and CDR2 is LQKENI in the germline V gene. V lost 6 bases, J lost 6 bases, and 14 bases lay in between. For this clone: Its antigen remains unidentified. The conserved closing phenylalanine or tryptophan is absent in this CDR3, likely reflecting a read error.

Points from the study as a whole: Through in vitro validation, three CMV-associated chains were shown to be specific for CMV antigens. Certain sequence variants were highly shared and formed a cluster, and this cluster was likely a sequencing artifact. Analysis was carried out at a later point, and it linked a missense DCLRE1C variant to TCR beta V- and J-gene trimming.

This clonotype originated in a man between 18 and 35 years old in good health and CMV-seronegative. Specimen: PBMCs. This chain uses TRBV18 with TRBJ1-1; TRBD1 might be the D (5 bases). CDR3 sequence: CASSPGSGAEAFL. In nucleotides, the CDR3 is TGTGCCAGCTCTCCAGGGTCAGGCGCTGAAGCTTTCCTT.